This TCR beta chain appears in the sequencing data of a study of blood T cell repertoires in COVID-19. Whole-study context: Some COVID-19 samples were acute and others convalescent; all came from the United States, Italy and Spain. T cells, B-cell-depleted T cells, or PBMCs provided the cDNA or gDNA that served as material.

V lost 0 bases, J lost 2 bases, and 13 bases lay in between. This CDR3 is 17 amino acids long. Looked up from germline, CDR1 is LGHDT and CDR2 is YNNKEL (reference sequence). Source study methods: It was from reference gene primer amplification that nucleated cell counts were estimated. TCRdb keeps only in-frame clones here, not all; method: immunoSEQ multiplex PCR. V and J calls plus clone size are reproduced from that table; the DNA served to infer D and trimming. The repertoire includes 52,000 or so clones, approximately 91% of them detected once, and around 4.2% sits in the top ten. The source is a man over 45 with acute or convalescent COVID-19. The J gene is TRBJ1-4, the V gene TRBV3-1 (or the pseudogene TRBV3-2); TRBD1 might be the D (6 bases). Sequenced sample: peripheral blood. CDR3 in amino acids: CASSQERGDMTNEKLFF. CDR3 sequence (DNA): TGTGCCAGCAGCCAAGAGCGAGGGGACATGACTAATGAAAAACTGTTTTTT.